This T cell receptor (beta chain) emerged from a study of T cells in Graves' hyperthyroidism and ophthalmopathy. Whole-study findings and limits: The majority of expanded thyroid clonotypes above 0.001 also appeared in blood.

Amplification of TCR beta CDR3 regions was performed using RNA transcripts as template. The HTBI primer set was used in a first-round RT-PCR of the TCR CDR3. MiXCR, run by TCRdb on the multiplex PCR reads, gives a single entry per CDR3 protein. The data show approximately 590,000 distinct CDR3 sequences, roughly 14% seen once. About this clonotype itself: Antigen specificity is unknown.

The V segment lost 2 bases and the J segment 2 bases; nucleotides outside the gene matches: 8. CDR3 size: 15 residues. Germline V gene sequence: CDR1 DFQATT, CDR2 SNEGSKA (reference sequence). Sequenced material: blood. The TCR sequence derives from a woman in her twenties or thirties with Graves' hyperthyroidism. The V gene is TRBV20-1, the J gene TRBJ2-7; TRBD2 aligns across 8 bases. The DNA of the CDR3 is TGCAGTGCTAGAAAAGCGGGAGAGGGCCCCTACGAGCAGTACTTC. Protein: CSARKAGEGPYEQYF.